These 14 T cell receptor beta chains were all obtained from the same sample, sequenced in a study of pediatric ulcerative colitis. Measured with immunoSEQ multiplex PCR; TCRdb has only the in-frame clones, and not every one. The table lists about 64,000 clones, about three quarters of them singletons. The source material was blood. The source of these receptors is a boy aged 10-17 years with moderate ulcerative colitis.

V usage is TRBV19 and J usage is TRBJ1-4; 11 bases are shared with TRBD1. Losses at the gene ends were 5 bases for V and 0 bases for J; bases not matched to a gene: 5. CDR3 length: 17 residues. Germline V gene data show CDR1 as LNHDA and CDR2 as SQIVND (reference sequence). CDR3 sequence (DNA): TGTGCCAGTAGTTTAGGACAGGGGGCAGCAACTAATGAAAAACTGTTTTTT. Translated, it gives CASSLGQGAATNEKLFF.

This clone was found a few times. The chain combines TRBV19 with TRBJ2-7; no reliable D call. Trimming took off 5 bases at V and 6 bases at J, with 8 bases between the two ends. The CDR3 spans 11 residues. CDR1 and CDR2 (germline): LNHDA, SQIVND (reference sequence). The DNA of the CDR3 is TGTGCCAGTAGTGATTTTTCCGAGCAGTACTTC. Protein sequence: CASSDFSEQYF.

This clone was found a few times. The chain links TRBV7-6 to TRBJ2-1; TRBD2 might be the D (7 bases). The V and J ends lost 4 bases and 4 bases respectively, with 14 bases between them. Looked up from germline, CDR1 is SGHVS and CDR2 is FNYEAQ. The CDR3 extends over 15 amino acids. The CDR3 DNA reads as TGTGCCAGCAGCTCTCAAAGCGGGACATACAATGAGCAGTTCTTC. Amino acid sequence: CASSSQSGTYNEQFF. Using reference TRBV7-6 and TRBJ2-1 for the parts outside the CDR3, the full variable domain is GAGVSQSPRYKVTKRGQDVALRCDPISGHVSLYWYRQALGQGPEFLTYFNYEAQQDKSGLPNDRFSAERPEGSISTLTIQRTEQRDSAMYRCASSSQSGTYNEQFFGPGTRLTVL.

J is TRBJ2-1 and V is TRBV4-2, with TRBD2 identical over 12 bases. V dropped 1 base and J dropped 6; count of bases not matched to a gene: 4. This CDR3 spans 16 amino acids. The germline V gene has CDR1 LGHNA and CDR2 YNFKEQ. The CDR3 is CASSQASGRAVNEQFF. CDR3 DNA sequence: TGTGCCAGCAGCCAAGCTAGCGGGAGGGCGGTCAATGAGCAGTTCTTC.

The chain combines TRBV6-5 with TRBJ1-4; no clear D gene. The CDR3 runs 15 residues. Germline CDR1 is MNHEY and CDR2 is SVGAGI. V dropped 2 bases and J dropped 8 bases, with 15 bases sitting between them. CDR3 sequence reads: CASSYSSAGREKLFF. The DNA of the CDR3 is TGTGCCAGCAGTTACAGCTCTGCAGGTCGAGAAAAACTGTTTTTT.

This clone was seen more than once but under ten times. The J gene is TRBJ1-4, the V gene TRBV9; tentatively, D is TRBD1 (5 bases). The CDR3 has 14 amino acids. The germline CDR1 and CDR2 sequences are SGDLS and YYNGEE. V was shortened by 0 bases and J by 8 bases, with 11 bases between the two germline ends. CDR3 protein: CASSVGQGNEKLFF. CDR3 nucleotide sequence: TGTGCCAGCAGCGTAGGGCAGGGCAACGAAAAACTGTTTTTT.

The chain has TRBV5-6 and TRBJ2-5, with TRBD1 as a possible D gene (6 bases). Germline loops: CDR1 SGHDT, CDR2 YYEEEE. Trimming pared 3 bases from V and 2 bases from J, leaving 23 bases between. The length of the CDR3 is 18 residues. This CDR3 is CASSSYSGTPLMQETQYF. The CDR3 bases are TGTGCCAGCAGCTCGTATTCCGGGACACCCCTCATGCAAGAGACCCAGTACTTC. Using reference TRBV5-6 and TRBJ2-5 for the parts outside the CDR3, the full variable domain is DAGVTQSPTHLIKTRGQQVTLRCSPKSGHDTVSWYQQALGQGPQFIFQYYEEEERQRGNFPDRFSGHQFPNYSSELNVNALLLGDSALYLCASSSYSGTPLMQETQYFGPGTRLLVL.

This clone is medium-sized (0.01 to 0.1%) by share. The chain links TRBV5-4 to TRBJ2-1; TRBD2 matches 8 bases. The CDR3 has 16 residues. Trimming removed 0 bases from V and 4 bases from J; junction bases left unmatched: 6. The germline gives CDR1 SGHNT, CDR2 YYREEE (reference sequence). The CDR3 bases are TGTGCCAGCAGCTTGGGAAGCGGGGGCGTTTACAATGAGCAGTTCTTC. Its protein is CASSLGSGGVYNEQFF.

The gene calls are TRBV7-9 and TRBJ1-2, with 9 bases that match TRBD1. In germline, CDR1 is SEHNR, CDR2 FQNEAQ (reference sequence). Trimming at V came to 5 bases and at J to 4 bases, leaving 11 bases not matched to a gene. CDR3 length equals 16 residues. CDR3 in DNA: TGTGCCAGCAGCACCGCCGACAGGGGGACCTCCTATGGCTACACCTTC. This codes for CASSTADRGTSYGYTF.

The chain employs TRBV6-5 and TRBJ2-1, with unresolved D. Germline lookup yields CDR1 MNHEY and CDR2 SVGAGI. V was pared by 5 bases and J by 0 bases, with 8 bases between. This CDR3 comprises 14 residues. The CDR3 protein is CASSRSSSYNEQFF. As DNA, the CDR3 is TGTGCCAGCAGTCGCTCGAGCTCCTACAATGAGCAGTTCTTC.

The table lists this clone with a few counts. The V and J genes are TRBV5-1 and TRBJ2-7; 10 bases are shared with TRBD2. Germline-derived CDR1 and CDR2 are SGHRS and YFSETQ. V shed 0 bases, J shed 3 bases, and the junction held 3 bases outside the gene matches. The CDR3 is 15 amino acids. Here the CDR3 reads CASSLVSGGIYEQYF. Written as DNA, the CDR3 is TGCGCCAGCAGCTTGGTTAGCGGGGGGATCTACGAGCAGTACTTC. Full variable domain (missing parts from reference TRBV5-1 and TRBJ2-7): KAGVTQTPRYLIKTRGQQVTLSCSPISGHRSVSWYQQTPGQGLQFLFEYFSETQRNKGNFPGRFSGRQFSNSRSEMNVSTLELGDSALYLCASSLVSGGIYEQYFGPGTRLTVT.

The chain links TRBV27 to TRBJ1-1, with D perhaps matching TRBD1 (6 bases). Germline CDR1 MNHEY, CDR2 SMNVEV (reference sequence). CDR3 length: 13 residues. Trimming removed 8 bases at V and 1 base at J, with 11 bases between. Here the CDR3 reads CASPQGANTEAFF. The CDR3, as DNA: TGTGCCAGCCCACAGGGAGCGAACACTGAAGCTTTCTTT.

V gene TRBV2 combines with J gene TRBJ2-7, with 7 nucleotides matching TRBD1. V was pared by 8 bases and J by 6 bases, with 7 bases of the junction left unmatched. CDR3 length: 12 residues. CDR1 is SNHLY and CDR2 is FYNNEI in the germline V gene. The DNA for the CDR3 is TGTGCCAGCCACAGGGGTCCCGGCGAGCAGTACTTC. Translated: CASHRGPGEQYF.

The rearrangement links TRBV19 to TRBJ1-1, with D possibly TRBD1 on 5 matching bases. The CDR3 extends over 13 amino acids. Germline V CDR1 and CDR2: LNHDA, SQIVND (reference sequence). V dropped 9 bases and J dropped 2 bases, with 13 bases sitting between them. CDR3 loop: CASQRDFNTEAFF. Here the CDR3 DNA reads TGTGCCAGCCAAAGGGACTTTAACACTGAAGCTTTCTTT.